The subject of this entry is one TCR beta chain. Its target is unknown. The ends lost 1 base at V and 6 bases at J; junction bases unmatched: 4. CDR1 and CDR2 (germline): KGHSH, LQKENI. The CDR3 runs 14 residues. The data are from a study of cytomegalovirus exposure and HLA in healthy donors. Healthy bone marrow donors supplied every sample. PCR employed 60 Vbeta and 13 Jbeta primers. The repertoire was sequenced with immunoSEQ multiplex PCR; TCRdb's copy has only in-frame clones and lacks some. This sample's table reports roughly 84,000 clones. Study-wide points: Association of 17,000 or so TCR beta sequences with HLA alleles was found at 0.05 false discovery rate in a later analysis. Solely CMV serostatus was available to characterize immune exposure.

This clonotype originated in a middle-aged man in good health and CMV-seronegative. The sequenced sample was PBMCs. V gene TRBV18 combines with J gene TRBJ1-1, with 8 positions matching TRBD1. The CDR3 is CASSPRDRIAEAFF. DNA for the CDR3: TGTGCCAGCTCACCACGGGACAGGATCGCTGAAGCTTTCTTT.